Listed below are T cell receptor beta chains from one sample, sequenced in a study of OX40 agonist ivuxolimab in advanced cancers. Profiled with immunoSEQ multiplex PCR; TCRdb holds only in-frame clones, not every one. The repertoire includes 77,000 or so clones, roughly 90% of them detected once, and around 10% sits in the top ten. The sample in question was CD4+ or CD8+ T cells sorted from blood, obtained in a trial of the OX40 agonist ivuxolimab. The receptors shown here come from an adult with an advanced solid tumor such as melanoma, head and neck, liver or kidney cancer. Both conserved end residues are part of each CDR3. Fields, in order: D gene, clone size, V gene, J gene, CDR3 DNA, CDR3 protein. D genes are given only for firm matches. Clone size appears in some rows only: once, few, many, or a class for an expanded clone.

D gene: .; clone size: .; V gene: TRBV15; J gene: TRBJ2-5; CDR3 DNA: TGTGCCACCAGCAAGGGAGGGGACAGGTACCAAGAGACCCAGTACTTC; CDR3 protein: CATSKGGDRYQETQYF
D gene: TRBD2; clone size: .; V gene: TRBV10-3; J gene: TRBJ2-1; CDR3 DNA: TGTGCCATCAGTGAGAGCGGGGGGCACCAATTCTCCTACAATGAGCAGTTCTTC; CDR3 protein: CAISESGGHQFSYNEQFF
D gene: .; clone size: .; V gene: TRBV12-5; J gene: TRBJ2-7; CDR3 DNA: TGTGCTAGTGGTTTGTTTGGCAACGGGCGCTACGAGCAGTACTTC; CDR3 protein: CASGLFGNGRYEQYF
D gene: TRBD2; clone size: .; V gene: TRBV9; J gene: TRBJ2-5; CDR3 DNA: TGTGCCAGCAGCGTAGGCCCCGGATTGCCTAGCGGGGGCGGGTACCAAGAGACCCAGTACTTC; CDR3 protein: CASSVGPGLPSGGGYQETQYF
D gene: .; clone size: .; V gene: TRBV19; J gene: TRBJ1-4; CDR3 DNA: TGTGCCAGTACGGGGAATTCTAATGAAAAACTGTTTTTT; CDR3 protein: CASTGNSNEKLFF
D gene: TRBD1; clone size: .; V gene: TRBV5-1; J gene: TRBJ1-1; CDR3 DNA: TGCGCCAGCAGCTGGGGACAGGGGGAGACTGAAGCTTTCTTT; CDR3 protein: CASSWGQGETEAFF
D gene: .; clone size: .; V gene: TRBV6-1; J gene: TRBJ1-6; CDR3 DNA: TGTGCCAGCAGTGAAGGGGGAGGGGTAGGTTCCTATAATTCACCCCTCCACTTT; CDR3 protein: CASSEGGGVGSYNSPLHF
D gene: TRBD1; clone size: .; V gene: TRBV19; J gene: TRBJ1-2; CDR3 DNA: TGTGCCAGTAGTATAGATATCGGGACAGCTTCCTATGGCTACACCTTC; CDR3 protein: CASSIDIGTASYGYTF
D gene: TRBD2; clone size: .; V gene: TRBV2; J gene: TRBJ2-1; CDR3 DNA: TGTGCCAGCAGTGAGAGTCTAGCGGGGAACAATGAGCAGTTCTTC; CDR3 protein: CASSESLAGNNEQFF
D gene: .; clone size: .; V gene: TRBV6-6; J gene: TRBJ1-2; CDR3 DNA: TGTGCCAGCAGTTACACGACGGAGGGCGGCTACACCTTC; CDR3 protein: CASSYTTEGGYTF
D gene: TRBD1; clone size: .; V gene: TRBV9; J gene: TRBJ2-7; CDR3 DNA: TGTGCCAGCAGCGTAGATGGACAGGCCACCTACGAGCAGTACTTC; CDR3 protein: CASSVDGQATYEQYF
D gene: TRBD2; clone size: .; V gene: TRBV9; J gene: TRBJ2-1; CDR3 DNA: TGTGCCAGCAGCGGGACTAGCGGGGGGCGGGACAATGAGCAGTTCTTC; CDR3 protein: CASSGTSGGRDNEQFF
D gene: .; clone size: few; V gene: TRBV6-1; J gene: TRBJ1-1; CDR3 DNA: TGTGCCAGCAGGGACGGGATGAACACTGAAGCTTTCTTT; CDR3 protein: CASRDGMNTEAFF
D gene: .; clone size: .; V gene: TRBV5-8; J gene: TRBJ2-2; CDR3 DNA: TGTGCCAGCAGACCCGTGACAGCAAACACCGGGGAGCTGTTTTTT; CDR3 protein: CASRPVTANTGELFF
D gene: TRBD1; clone size: once; V gene: TRBV7-9; J gene: TRBJ2-1; CDR3 DNA: TGTGCCAGCAGCCAACAGGGGTGGGAAAACAATGAGCAGTTCTTC; CDR3 protein: CASSQQGWENNEQFF
D gene: .; clone size: medium-sized; V gene: TRBV11-2; J gene: TRBJ1-2; CDR3 DNA: TGTGCCAGCAGCTTCGGCGGGGGGAGTTCCTATGGCTACACCTTC; CDR3 protein: CASSFGGGSSYGYTF
D gene: TRBD1; clone size: .; V gene: TRBV27; J gene: TRBJ1-1; CDR3 DNA: TGTGCCAGCAGTCTAACGAAGGGGGCGGCCACTGAAGCTTTCTTT; CDR3 protein: CASSLTKGAATEAFF
D gene: TRBD2; clone size: .; V gene: TRBV7-9; J gene: TRBJ2-1; CDR3 DNA: TGTGCCAGCAGCTTAGCGGGACTAGCGGGGGTGAGCTCCTACAATGAGCAGTTCTTC; CDR3 protein: CASSLAGLAGVSSYNEQFF
D gene: .; clone size: .; V gene: TRBV6-6; J gene: TRBJ2-5; CDR3 DNA: TGTGCCAGCAGTTACTCCAGGGACCTAGGAGAGACCCAGTACTTC; CDR3 protein: CASSYSRDLGETQYF
D gene: .; clone size: .; V gene: TRBV10-3; J gene: TRBJ2-2; CDR3 DNA: TGTGCCATGGTCCCGGGGGCGAACACCGGGGAGCTGTTTTTT; CDR3 protein: CAMVPGANTGELFF
D gene: .; clone size: .; V gene: TRBV9; J gene: TRBJ2-7; CDR3 DNA: TGTGCCAGCAGCGTAGTTGGAGGCTACGAGCAGTACTTC; CDR3 protein: CASSVVGGYEQYF
D gene: .; clone size: .; V gene: TRBV5-8; J gene: TRBJ2-3; CDR3 DNA: TGTGCCAGCAGCTTCCCCGGCGGCTACACAGATACGCAGTATTTT; CDR3 protein: CASSFPGGYTDTQYF
D gene: .; clone size: .; V gene: TRBV5-6; J gene: TRBJ1-5; CDR3 DNA: TGTGCCAGCAGCTTGGCAGGCAATCAGCCCCAGCATTTT; CDR3 protein: CASSLAGNQPQHF
D gene: TRBD2; clone size: .; V gene: TRBV5-4; J gene: TRBJ2-4; CDR3 DNA: TGTGCCAGCAGCTCGGGACTAGCGGGGAGCATTCAGTACTTC; CDR3 protein: CASSSGLAGSIQYF
D gene: .; clone size: .; V gene: TRBV19; J gene: TRBJ1-1; CDR3 DNA: TGTGCCAGTAGTGCCCCGGAGGGGTGGGACACTGAAGCTTTCTTT; CDR3 protein: CASSAPEGWDTEAFF
D gene: .; clone size: .; V gene: TRBV7-6; J gene: TRBJ1-3; CDR3 DNA: TGTGCCAGCAGCCGGGCGGGGGCCGAGGGAAACACCATATATTTT; CDR3 protein: CASSRAGAEGNTIYF
D gene: TRBD2; clone size: .; V gene: TRBV5-1; J gene: TRBJ2-3; CDR3 DNA: TGCGCCAGCAGCGTCCCTAGCGGGGGGGCCACAGATACGCAGTATTTT; CDR3 protein: CASSVPSGGATDTQYF
D gene: .; clone size: .; V gene: TRBV9; J gene: TRBJ2-1; CDR3 DNA: TGTGCCAGCAGCCCCACCGGGACTCACAACAATGAGCAGTTCTTC; CDR3 protein: CASSPTGTHNNEQFF
D gene: TRBD2; clone size: .; V gene: TRBV27; J gene: TRBJ2-1; CDR3 DNA: TGTGCCAGCAGTTTTGCGGGGGGGCCCTATGAGCAGTTCTTC; CDR3 protein: CASSFAGGPYEQFF
D gene: TRBD1; clone size: .; V gene: TRBV6-1; J gene: TRBJ1-2; CDR3 DNA: TGTGCCAGCACTTTCCTGGGACAGGGGGATGGCTACACCTTC; CDR3 protein: CASTFLGQGDGYTF
D gene: TRBD2; clone size: .; V gene: TRBV2; J gene: TRBJ2-5; CDR3 DNA: TGTGCCAGCAGGGGGACTAGCGGGGTTCAAGAGACCCAGTACTTC; CDR3 protein: CASRGTSGVQETQYF
D gene: .; clone size: .; V gene: TRBV9; J gene: TRBJ1-6; CDR3 DNA: TGTGCCAGCAGCGTAGCTACGAGGGAACTCAATTCACCCCTCCACTTT; CDR3 protein: CASSVATRELNSPLHF
D gene: .; clone size: .; V gene: TRBV11-2; J gene: TRBJ2-1; CDR3 DNA: TGTGCCAGCAGCCCCACGTCCCCGAATGAGCAGTTCTTC; CDR3 protein: CASSPTSPNEQFF
D gene: .; clone size: .; V gene: TRBV7-7; J gene: TRBJ2-5; CDR3 DNA: TGTGCCAGCAGCTTATACGAGGGTCCTGGGGAGACCCAGTACTTC; CDR3 protein: CASSLYEGPGETQYF
D gene: TRBD1; clone size: .; V gene: TRBV7-6; J gene: TRBJ2-7; CDR3 DNA: TGTGCCAGCAGCTCGGGACAGGAGACCAGCTACGAGCAGTACTTC; CDR3 protein: CASSSGQETSYEQYF
D gene: .; clone size: .; V gene: TRBV11-2; J gene: TRBJ1-1; CDR3 DNA: TGTGCCAGCAGCTTAGCAGGCCCAAACACTGAAGCTTTCTTT; CDR3 protein: CASSLAGPNTEAFF
D gene: TRBD1; clone size: .; V gene: TRBV27; J gene: TRBJ2-1; CDR3 DNA: TGTGCCAGCAGTCCGTGGACAGGGGGCGTTCAACAGTTCTTC; CDR3 protein: CASSPWTGGVQQFF
D gene: .; clone size: few; V gene: TRBV5-6; J gene: TRBJ1-1; CDR3 DNA: TGTGCCAGCAGCTTGGCAGGGAACACTGAAGCTTTCTTT; CDR3 protein: CASSLAGNTEAFF
D gene: .; clone size: once; V gene: TRBV2; J gene: TRBJ2-7; CDR3 DNA: TGTGCCAGCAGTGAAGCGCTTCCGACAGTGTCCTACGAGCAGTACTTC; CDR3 protein: CASSEALPTVSYEQYF
D gene: .; clone size: .; V gene: TRBV13; J gene: TRBJ1-3; CDR3 DNA: TGTGCCAGCAGCCTGGTCGCGCACTACTCTGGAAACACCATATATTTT; CDR3 protein: CASSLVAHYSGNTIYF
D gene: .; clone size: .; V gene: TRBV4-1; J gene: TRBJ1-1; CDR3 DNA: TGCGCCAGCAGCTATGGGGGGGAGAACACTGAAGCTTTCTTT; CDR3 protein: CASSYGGENTEAFF
D gene: .; clone size: .; V gene: TRBV2; J gene: TRBJ1-5; CDR3 DNA: TGTGCCAGCATTGGGGGCCTTGAAGGGGATCAGCCCCAGCATTTT; CDR3 protein: CASIGGLEGDQPQHF
D gene: TRBD1; clone size: .; V gene: TRBV6-1; J gene: TRBJ1-5; CDR3 DNA: TGTGCCAGCAACCCGGACAGGTCCGTTAATCAGCCCCAGCATTTT; CDR3 protein: CASNPDRSVNQPQHF
D gene: .; clone size: .; V gene: TRBV9; J gene: TRBJ2-3; CDR3 DNA: TGTGCCAGCAGCGTAGACTGGGGTAGCACAGATACGCAGTATTTT; CDR3 protein: CASSVDWGSTDTQYF
D gene: .; clone size: .; V gene: TRBV5-6; J gene: TRBJ1-6; CDR3 DNA: TGTGCCAGCAGCTCCTCAGAGGACACCGTCAATTCACCCCTCCACTTT; CDR3 protein: CASSSSEDTVNSPLHF
D gene: .; clone size: few; V gene: TRBV4-2; J gene: TRBJ1-3; CDR3 DNA: TGTGCCAGCAGCCAAGATGTAAGCGAGGGCTCTGGAAACACCATATATTTT; CDR3 protein: CASSQDVSEGSGNTIYF
D gene: .; clone size: .; V gene: TRBV4-1; J gene: TRBJ1-5; CDR3 DNA: TGCGCCAGCAGCCAAGTTGGCCATCAGCCCCAGCATTTT; CDR3 protein: CASSQVGHQPQHF
D gene: .; clone size: .; V gene: TRBV5-6; J gene: TRBJ2-7; CDR3 DNA: TGTGCCAGCAGCTCCTCGGTGGGGGTAACCTACGAGCAGTACTTC; CDR3 protein: CASSSSVGVTYEQYF
D gene: .; clone size: .; V gene: TRBV4-1; J gene: TRBJ2-3; CDR3 DNA: TGCGCCAGCAGCCAAGAGGGGGCAGGGGTAGGAGATACGCAGTATTTT; CDR3 protein: CASSQEGAGVGDTQYF
D gene: TRBD1; clone size: .; V gene: TRBV27; J gene: TRBJ1-2; CDR3 DNA: TGTGCCAGCAGTTTCGACAGGGGGAACTATGGCTACACCTTC; CDR3 protein: CASSFDRGNYGYTF
D gene: .; clone size: .; V gene: TRBV9; J gene: TRBJ2-7; CDR3 DNA: TGTGCCAGCAGCGTAGGCGCAGACCCCAGCTCCTACGAGCAGTACTTC; CDR3 protein: CASSVGADPSSYEQYF
D gene: .; clone size: .; V gene: TRBV6-5; J gene: TRBJ2-7; CDR3 DNA: TGTGCCAGCAGGGACGCGTCCTACGAGCAGTACTTC; CDR3 protein: CASRDASYEQYF
D gene: TRBD1; clone size: once; V gene: TRBV4-2; J gene: TRBJ1-1; CDR3 DNA: TGTGCCAGCAGCCAAGGAAGCCAGGGGGCCAACACTGAAGCTTTCTTT; CDR3 protein: CASSQGSQGANTEAFF
D gene: .; clone size: .; V gene: TRBV9; J gene: TRBJ2-7; CDR3 DNA: TGTGCCAGCAGCGTAGCAAGCGGTACCTACGAGCAGTACTTC; CDR3 protein: CASSVASGTYEQYF
D gene: .; clone size: few; V gene: TRBV19; J gene: TRBJ1-4; CDR3 DNA: TGTGCCAGTAGTATAGCCCATGAAAAACTGTTTTTT; CDR3 protein: CASSIAHEKLFF
D gene: .; clone size: .; V gene: TRBV9; J gene: TRBJ2-7; CDR3 DNA: TGTGCCAGCAGCGTAGGGGCGGGCGCCTCCTACGAGCAGTACTTC; CDR3 protein: CASSVGAGASYEQYF
D gene: .; clone size: .; V gene: TRBV5-1; J gene: TRBJ1-2; CDR3 DNA: TGCGCCAGCAGCTTGTTTAGTTACGGACCCTATGGCTACACCTTC; CDR3 protein: CASSLFSYGPYGYTF
D gene: TRBD2; clone size: .; V gene: TRBV9; J gene: TRBJ2-7; CDR3 DNA: TGTGCCAGCAGCGTAGAAGGCGGGGGGCTCTACGAGCAGTACTTC; CDR3 protein: CASSVEGGGLYEQYF